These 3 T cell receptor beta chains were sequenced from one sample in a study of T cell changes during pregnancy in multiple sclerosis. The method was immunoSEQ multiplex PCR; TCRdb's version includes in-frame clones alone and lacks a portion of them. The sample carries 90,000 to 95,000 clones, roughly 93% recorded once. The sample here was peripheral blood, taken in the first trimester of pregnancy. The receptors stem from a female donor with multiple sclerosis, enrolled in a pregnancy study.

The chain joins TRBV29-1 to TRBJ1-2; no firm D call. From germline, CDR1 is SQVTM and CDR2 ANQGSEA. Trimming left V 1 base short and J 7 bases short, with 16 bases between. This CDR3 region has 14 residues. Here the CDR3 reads CSVEGTVGDGGYTF. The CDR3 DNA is TGCAGCGTTGAAGGTACCGTCGGAGATGGTGGCTACACCTTC.

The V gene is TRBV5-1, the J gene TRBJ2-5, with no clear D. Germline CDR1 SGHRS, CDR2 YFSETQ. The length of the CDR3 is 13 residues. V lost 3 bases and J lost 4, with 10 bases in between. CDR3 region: CASSSRTGETQYF. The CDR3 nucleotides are TGCGCCAGCAGCTCACGCACCGGAGAGACCCAGTACTTC.

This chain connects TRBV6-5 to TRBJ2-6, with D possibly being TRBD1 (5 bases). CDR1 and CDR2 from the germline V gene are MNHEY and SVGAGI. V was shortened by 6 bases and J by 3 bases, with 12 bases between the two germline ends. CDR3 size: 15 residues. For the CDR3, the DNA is TGTGCCAGCAGCCACAGGCAGGTTGGGGCCAACGTCCTGACTTTC. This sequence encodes CASSHRQVGANVLTF.